The next 15 T cell receptor beta chains were all read from a single sample in a study of vaccination and CD4 T cells after COVID-19. Their specific antigens are unknown. Cultured CD4+ T cell DNA underwent sequencing with the Oncomine TCR Beta short-read assay. TCRdb reprocessed the PCR reads via MiXCR and lists one record per CDR3 protein. The sample records some 15,000 distinct CDR3 sequences, less than 30% being singletons. Treatment in this sample: roughly 10-day PBMC culture with coronavirus spike peptide pools or control peptides (ViraFEST assay). Sequenced material: cultured CD4+ T cells from blood. The receptors here all came from a human donor with COVID-19.

V and J are TRBV2 and TRBJ1-2; D is uncertain. CDR1 and CDR2 (germline): SNHLY, FYNNEI. Trimming cost V 6 bases and J 8 bases, with 13 bases left between them. The CDR3 runs to 12 residues. CDR3: CASRGSQSGYTF. DNA of the CDR3: TGTGCCAGCAGGGGTTCACAAAGCGGCTACACCTTC.

This clonotype is medium-sized by share. The J gene is TRBJ1-3, the V gene TRBV20-1; D gene uncertain. Germline lookup yields CDR1 DFQATT and CDR2 SNEGSKA (reference sequence). V gave up 0 bases and J gave up 3 bases, with 12 bases separating them. This CDR3 region has 15 residues. CDR3: CSARDSEKGGNTIYF. The CDR3 region has the DNA TGCAGTGCTAGAGATTCGGAGAAGGGTGGAAACACCATATATTTT.

This clonotype occurred a few times. The gene calls are TRBV4-3 and TRBJ1-2, with TRBD1 as a possible D gene (6 bases). The V gene's germline CDR1 is LGHNA and CDR2 YSLEER. Trimming shortened V by 0 bases and J by 3 bases, and 11 bases separated the two germline ends. The CDR3 sequence is 15 residues long. In DNA form, the CDR3 reads TGCGCCAGCAGCCAAGAAACGACAGGTTACTATGGCTACACCTTC. It codes for CASSQETTGYYGYTF.

CDR3 DNA sequence: TGTGCCAGCAGCTCGGGACAGGGGGGGGATACGCAGTATTTT. It codes for CASSSGQGGDTQYF. This chain joins TRBV11-3 and TRBJ2-3, with 11 bases that match TRBD1. Germline V gene sequence: CDR1 SGHNT, CDR2 YENEEA. V shed 4 bases, J shed 6 bases, and the junction held 3 bases outside the gene matches. The CDR3 consists of 14 residues.

The chain uses TRBV10-1 and TRBJ2-7; D might be TRBD1 (5 bases). Trimming removed 0 bases at V and 4 bases at J, with 13 bases between. CDR1 and CDR2 (germline): WNHNN, SYGVQD (reference sequence). There are 15 residues in the CDR3. The CDR3 DNA is TGCGCCAGCAGTGAGTCTATCCAGGGTATATACGAGCAGTACTTC. Protein product: CASSESIQGIYEQYF.

By share, this clonotype counts as medium-sized (0.01 to 0.1%). The CDR3 loop is CSAPAEAGNYTF. CDR3 in DNA: TGCAGTGCTCCTGCGGAGGCCGGGAACTACACCTTC. This sequence joins TRBV20-1 and TRBJ1-2; D is uncertain. This CDR3 has 12 amino acids. Germline-derived CDR1 and CDR2 are DFQATT and SNEGSKA (reference sequence). Trimming pared 5 bases from V and 10 bases from J, leaving 17 bases between.

This clonotype was seen only a few times. The chain uses TRBV6-5 and TRBJ1-3, with no clear D. V lost 4 bases and J lost 0, with 7 bases in between. The CDR3 is made up of 14 amino acids. From germline, CDR1 is MNHEY and CDR2 SVGAGI. For the CDR3, the DNA is TGTGCCAGCAGTTGGACTCCCTCTGGAAACACCATATATTTT. This encodes CASSWTPSGNTIYF.

This clonotype was found a few times. This chain links TRBV28 with TRBJ1-5; D is possibly TRBD1 (5 bases). V lost 4 bases, J lost 8 bases, and 12 bases lay in between. There are 13 residues in the CDR3. From germline, CDR1 is MDHEN and CDR2 SYDVKM. CDR3 amino acids: CASSSGVWEPQHF. The CDR3 DNA reads TGTGCCAGCAGTTCGGGGGTTTGGGAGCCCCAGCATTTT.

The genes are TRBV18 and TRBJ1-6, with no clear D. The germline V and J ends were trimmed by 2 bases and 10 bases, with 12 bases remaining between them. Per germline, CDR1 KGHSH and CDR2 LQKENI. The CDR3 is 14 residues long. The CDR3, as DNA: TGTGCCAGCTCACCAACTCCACAGTTATCACCCCTCCACTTT. This encodes CASSPTPQLSPLHF.

A few counts support this clonotype. This chain uses TRBV7-2 with TRBJ1-1; D gene unclear. Germline V CDR1 and CDR2: SGHTA, FQGNSA. The CDR3 length is 14 residues. Trimming removed 2 bases at V and 7 bases at J, with 14 bases between. The CDR3 reads CASSLPSSAFEAFF. CDR3 coding DNA: TGTGCCAGCAGCTTACCATCCTCGGCATTTGAAGCTTTCTTT.

This clonotype was seen more than once but under ten times. The gene calls are TRBV20-1 and TRBJ1-2, with D maybe TRBD1 (5 bases). The CDR3 covers 11 residues. Trimming stripped 6 bases from V and 3 bases from J, with 8 bases between. CDR1 and CDR2 from the germline V gene are DFQATT and SNEGSKA (reference sequence). In nucleotides, the CDR3 is TGCAGTGCCAAGACAGACTATGGCTACACCTTC. Residues: CSAKTDYGYTF.

This clonotype was observed a handful of times. The J gene is TRBJ2-3, the V gene TRBV11-3, with 9 bases lining up with TRBD2. The CDR3 runs 15 residues. V lost 4 bases, J lost 0 bases, and 2 bases stayed unmatched. CDR1 is SGHNT, CDR2 YENEEA, per germline. The chain's CDR3 is CASSSLAGSTDTQYF. DNA for the CDR3: TGTGCCAGCAGCTCCCTAGCGGGGAGCACAGATACGCAGTATTTT.

This sequence joins TRBV20-1 and TRBJ2-5; possibly TRBD2 for D (6 bases). V lost 6 bases and J lost 1, with 15 bases in between. The CDR3 runs to 14 residues. Per the germline V gene, CDR1 is DFQATT and CDR2 is SNEGSKA (reference sequence). The CDR3 here is CSALPGLSQETQYF. Written as DNA, the CDR3 is TGCAGTGCCCTACCGGGACTCTCCCAAGAGACCCAGTACTTC.

The rearrangement joins TRBV7-9 to TRBJ2-7; the match to TRBD2 covers 12 bases. The germline V gene encodes CDR1 SEHNR and CDR2 FQNEAQ (reference sequence). The V gene end was trimmed by 5 bases and the J gene end by 3 bases; junction bases not matched to a gene: 8. The CDR3 totals 16 residues. The CDR3 coding sequence is TGTGCCAGCAGCCCTCGACTAGCGGGGGACCTCTACGAGCAGTACTTC. Translation: CASSPRLAGDLYEQYF.

This clonotype was detected a few times. The V call is TRBV21-1, the J call TRBJ1-1; the table's D call TRBD1 went unverified against the DNA. TRBV21-1 is listed as a pseudogene. The CDR3 consists of 18 residues. The CDR3 sequence: CASRWTGIRVALNTEAFF. Here the CDR3 DNA reads TGTGCCAGCCGGTGGACAGGGATCAGGGTCGCATTGAACACTGAAGCTTTCTTT.